The rows below give T cell receptor beta chains drawn from one sample of a study of blood T cells in healthy people across ages. One entry per CDR3 protein, called by TCRdb with MiXCR from the 5' RACE reads. The top ten hold about 21% of the sample, which has approximately 1,700,000 distinct CDR3 sequences, about 39% seen once. The sequenced sample consisted of blood. The source of these receptors is a human donor in good health. The CDR3 runs from the conserved cysteine through the conserved F or W. The D gene is left open where the match is weak. Part of the rows lack a size; the others show once, few, many or a class for expanded clones.

J gene,V gene,clone size,D gene,CDR3 DNA,CDR3 protein
TRBJ1-2,TRBV7-2,few,TRBD1,TGTGCCAGCACCCTTAACCCAGGGACAGGGGCGGGAGGTGGCTACACCTTC,CASTLNPGTGAGGGYTF
TRBJ1-5,TRBV12-3/TRBV12-4,many,.,TGTGCCAGCAGTTATTCTCAGGGTAGAGATCAGCCCCAGCATTTT,CASSYSQGRDQPQHF
TRBJ2-7,TRBV3-1,.,TRBD2,TGTGCCAGCTCCGGACTAGCCCTAAGCTCCTACGAGCAGTACTTC,CASSGLALSSYEQYF
TRBJ1-4,TRBV10-3,few,.,TGTGCCACCAGTGAGGGAGAGGGAGAGAAACTGTTTTTT,CATSEGEGEKLFF
TRBJ2-3,TRBV12-3/TRBV12-4,.,.,TGTGCCAGCAGAGCTAGCGAGGCAGATACGCAGTATTTT,CASRASEADTQYF
TRBJ1-2,TRBV27,few,.,TGTGCCAGCAAGCGGGACCCCTTGGACTATGGCTACACCTTC,CASKRDPLDYGYTF
TRBJ2-1,TRBV2,.,.,TGTGCCAGTACGATTGGGGATGAGCAGTTCTTC,CASTIGDEQFF
TRBJ1-2,TRBV7-6,.,.,TGTGCCAGCAGCTTAGTTCAGGATTCGAAAGGCTACACCTTC,CASSLVQDSKGYTF
TRBJ1-1,TRBV3-1,many,.,TGTGCCAGCAGCCAGTTGAACACTGAAGCTTTCTTT,CASSQLNTEAFF
TRBJ2-7,TRBV9,.,TRBD2,TGTGCCAGCAGCGTAGCTGTCGGGGGGTATCGTGAGCAGTACTTC,CASSVAVGGYREQYF
TRBJ2-6,TRBV5-1,.,TRBD2,TGCGCCAGCAGAACAGCGGGGATGTCTGGGGCCAACGTCCTGACTTTC,CASRTAGMSGANVLTF
TRBJ1-1,TRBV11-2,once,.,TGTGCCAGCAGCTTAGGGGCAGGGGCTTTCAACACTGAAGCTTTCTTT,CASSLGAGAFNTEAFF
TRBJ2-1,TRBV10-3,.,.,TGTGCCACCGGGACATCCAACAATGAGCAGTTCTTC,CATGTSNNEQFF
TRBJ2-2,TRBV15,few,.,TGTGCCACCAGCAGAGATGGGGGGGCGTCCGGGGAGCTGTTTTTT,CATSRDGGASGELFF
TRBJ1-2,TRBV5-1,.,TRBD1,TGCGCCAGCAGCCCGGGACAGGGGCACCATGGCTACACCTTC,CASSPGQGHHGYTF
TRBJ1-2,TRBV10-3,.,.,TGTGCCACCAAGGACACGAGAACCAAGGACTATGGCTACACCTTC,CATKDTRTKDYGYTF
TRBJ2-7,TRBV2,.,.,TGTGCCAGCAGTGGACTGAGCCAGACTCACCAAGGAAGCTACGAGCAGTACTTC,CASSGLSQTHQGSYEQYF
TRBJ2-1,TRBV4-1,.,.,TGCGCCAGCAGCCAAGAACGACTGCCAAGCAATGAGCAGTTCTTC,CASSQERLPSNEQFF
TRBJ1-5,TRBV4-2,few,TRBD1,TGTGCCAGCAGCCAAGCACCTTTTACCGGGACAGGACGTCAGCCCCAGCATTTT,CASSQAPFTGTGRQPQHF
TRBJ1-2,TRBV13,few,.,TGTGCCAGCAGTCCCGGGACCGTAGATGGCTACACCTTC,CASSPGTVDGYTF
TRBJ2-7,TRBV6-2/TRBV6-3,few,.,TGTGCCAGCACCCATCGATACGAGCAGTACTTC,CASTHRYEQYF
TRBJ1-2,TRBV12-3/TRBV12-4,few,TRBD1,TGTGCCAGCAGAAACGCCGGGACAGGGGACTATGGCTACACCTTC,CASRNAGTGDYGYTF
TRBJ2-3,TRBV3-1,.,.,TGTGCCAGCAGCTCCCTCCGGAGGGGATCGGGAGATACGCAGTATTTT,CASSSLRRGSGDTQYF
TRBJ2-5,TRBV4-1,.,TRBD1,TGCGCCAGCAGCCAGGCGACAGGGTCACCCCAAGAGATCCAGTACTTC,CASSQATGSPQEIQYF
TRBJ2-3,TRBV4-3,few,.,TGCGCCAGCAGCCAAGAATACCGGCTAAATACGCAGTATTTT,CASSQEYRLNTQYF
TRBJ2-3,TRBV6-5,.,.,TGTGCCGGCAGTTACCACCCGACAGATAGCACAGATACGCAGTATTTT,CAGSYHPTDSTDTQYF
TRBJ2-3,TRBV5-1,.,TRBD2,TGCGCCAGCAGCTTGGTTCCGGGACTAGCGGACACAGATACGCAGTATTTT,CASSLVPGLADTDTQYF
TRBJ2-7,TRBV24-1,few,TRBD1,TGTGCCACCAGTGATTATCCCGGGACAGGCTCTGACGAGCAGTACTTC,CATSDYPGTGSDEQYF
TRBJ2-7,TRBV7-2,few,.,TGTGCCAGCAGCTTATCTCGAACAGGAGCCTACGAGCAGTACTTC,CASSLSRTGAYEQYF
TRBJ2-3,TRBV27,.,.,TGTGCCAGACCACCCCGGGACACAAACACAGATACGCAGTATTTT,CARPPRDTNTDTQYF
TRBJ2-3,TRBV18,.,.,TGTGCCAGCTCGCACAAAACCCAGGGGCTTGCAGATACGCAGTATTTT,CASSHKTQGLADTQYF
TRBJ2-1,TRBV20-1,.,.,TGCAGTGCTAGGATTTACAATGAGCAGTTCTTC,CSARIYNEQFF
TRBJ2-1,TRBV10-3,.,TRBD2,TGTGCCATCAGGGACCCCGGGACTAGCGAAATCCATGAGCAGTTCTTC,CAIRDPGTSEIHEQFF
TRBJ2-3,TRBV28,once,.,TGTGCCAGCAAGGGCAGGGTCCCAGATACGCAGTATTTT,CASKGRVPDTQYF
TRBJ1-2,TRBV20-1,.,TRBD1,TGCAGTGCTAGAGATCAGATGAGAGGGGGCTATGGCTACACTTTC,CSARDQMRGGYGYTF
TRBJ2-6,TRBV7-2,few,.,TGTGCCAGCAGCGTAACAGACTCTGGGGCCAACGTCCTGACTTTC,CASSVTDSGANVLTF
TRBJ2-7,TRBV10-3,.,.,TGTGCCATCGGGGGGGGACAAGAGCAGTACTTC,CAIGGGQEQYF
TRBJ1-2,TRBV20-1,.,TRBD1,TGCAGTGCTGGATCAGGACAGGGCGAAAAGGGCTACACCTTC,CSAGSGQGEKGYTF
TRBJ1-1,TRBV9,.,TRBD1,TGTGCCAGCAGCGTAAGGGGACAGGGGAGGGCTTTCTTT,CASSVRGQGRAFF
TRBJ2-6,TRBV4-3,many,.,TGCGCCAGCAGCCAGCACACGAGGGCACGGGCCGACCTGACTTTC,CASSQHTRARADLTF
TRBJ1-2,TRBV7-2,many,.,TGTGCCAGCAGCTTAGGTCCATCCTTAAACTATGGCTACACCTTC,CASSLGPSLNYGYTF
TRBJ2-1,TRBV4-3,many,.,TGTGCCAGCAGCCAAGCCACCTACAATGAGCAGTTCTTC,CASSQATYNEQFF
TRBJ2-3,TRBV4-1,.,.,TGCGCCGGCAGCCCGGGGACGGACTATGTTGGCTGGTCGCAGTATTTT,CAGSPGTDYVGWSQYF
TRBJ2-1,TRBV7-2,few,TRBD2,TGTGCCAGCAGCTTTAGCGGGGTCGCTGAACAGTTCTTC,CASSFSGVAEQFF
TRBJ1-5,TRBV28,few,.,TGTGCCAGCAGTTACGGAGGGGATAATCAGCCCCAGCATTTT,CASSYGGDNQPQHF